The 9 T cell receptor beta chains listed next were all sequenced from one sample in a study of blood T cell repertoires in COVID-19. This table comes from immunoSEQ multiplex PCR, and its TCRdb copy is limited to in-frame clones, with some not included. This sample has approximately 300,000 clones, with approximately 89% found just once. Sequenced: PBMCs or T cells enriched from blood (not recorded which). These receptors came from a young woman who had recovered from COVID-19.

The gene calls are TRBV6-5 and TRBJ1-5; 7 positions match TRBD1. CDR3 length equals 15 residues. Germline V CDR1 and CDR2: MNHEY, SVGAGI. Losses at the gene ends were 7 bases for V and 2 bases for J; bases not matched to a gene: 8. This CDR3 is CASTARGLGNQPQHF. CDR3 DNA: TGTGCCAGCACCGCTAGGGGGCTAGGCAATCAGCCCCAGCATTTT.

V is TRBV5-5 and J is TRBJ2-1; possibly TRBD1 for D (7 bases). This CDR3 comprises 16 residues. Trimming pared 4 bases from V and 1 base from J, leaving 15 bases between. Looked up from germline, CDR1 is SGHKS and CDR2 is YYEKEE (reference sequence). As DNA, the CDR3 is TGTGCCAGCAGCGCGGGACGGGACAGTTCCTACAATGAGCAGTTCTTC. Its protein product is CASSAGRDSSYNEQFF.

The rearrangement links TRBV19 to TRBJ1-4; 7 positions match TRBD1. CDR1 and CDR2 from the germline V gene are LNHDA and SQIVND (reference sequence). V was pared by 3 bases and J by 8 bases, with 6 bases of the junction left unmatched. The CDR3 is 14 amino acids. CDR3 residues: CASSIDRVSEKLFF. CDR3 nucleotide sequence: TGTGCCAGTAGTATTGACAGGGTTAGCGAAAAACTGTTTTTT.

This clone has only a few counts. The chain carries TRBV7-9 and TRBJ1-1; TRBD1 is a possible D gene (6 bases). The CDR3 runs 14 residues. Germline V CDR1 and CDR2: SEHNR, FQNEAQ (reference sequence). V was cut by 6 bases and J by 2 bases, with 13 bases left in between. CDR3 DNA sequence: TGTGCCAGCAGGTTACAGGGTTTAAACACTGAAGCTTTCTTT. Translated, it gives CASRLQGLNTEAFF.

The genes are TRBV25-1 and TRBJ1-1; no clear D gene. In germline, CDR1 is MGHDK, CDR2 SYGVNS. This CDR3 comprises 13 residues. The V gene lost 2 bases and the J gene lost 14 bases, with 18 bases spanning the gap. CDR3 protein: CASSEIKLQEVFF. The CDR3 DNA reads as TGTGCCAGCAGTGAAATAAAATTGCAGGAAGTCTTCTTT.

This chain links TRBV7-2 with TRBJ1-6, with a weak D call TRBD1 (6 bases). CDR3 length: 13 residues. Trimming took 6 bases from V and 8 from J, leaving 11 bases between them. Germline loops: CDR1 SGHTA, CDR2 FQGNSA. The DNA for the CDR3 is TGTGCCAGCAGAGGAAACAGGGATTCACCCCTCCACTTT. Amino acid sequence: CASRGNRDSPLHF.

The chain employs TRBV27 and TRBJ2-1; tentatively, D is TRBD1 (5 bases). Between the trimmed V and J ends, which lost 3 bases and 0 bases, there was a span of 9 bases. This CDR3 has 15 residues. The germline gives CDR1 MNHEY, CDR2 SMNVEV (reference sequence). The CDR3 here is CASSFGHPSYNEQFF. The CDR3 DNA is TGTGCCAGCAGTTTCGGACATCCCTCCTACAATGAGCAGTTCTTC.

This sequence joins TRBV27 and TRBJ1-5, with 7 positions matching TRBD1. There are 16 residues in the CDR3. CDR1 is MNHEY, CDR2 SMNVEV, per germline (reference sequence). V was clipped by 4 bases and J by 2 bases; unmatched bases: 8. The CDR3 here is CASSSPQGRGNQPQHF. CDR3 nucleotide sequence: TGTGCCAGCAGTTCCCCACAGGGGCGAGGCAATCAGCCCCAGCATTTT.

The genes are TRBV3-1 (or the pseudogene TRBV3-2) and TRBJ1-5; D call uncertain. Deletions cut 3 bases from V and 4 bases from J, with 4 bases between. The CDR3 totals 12 residues. The germline V gene has CDR1 LGHDT and CDR2 YNNKEL (reference sequence). CDR3 sequence reads: CASSHQNQPQHF. The CDR3 region has the DNA TGTGCCAGCAGCCACCAGAATCAGCCCCAGCATTTT.